This TCR beta chain derives from a study of blood T cell repertoires in COVID-19. Clones were read by immunoSEQ multiplex PCR, and TCRdb kept only the in-frame ones, dropping some. This table has around 150,000 clones, over 85% appearing once. Per germline, CDR1 SEHNR and CDR2 FQNEAQ (reference sequence). The CDR3 contains 14 residues. As concerns this clone: Germline is not matched at one junction end, which may reflect a read error.

Sequenced: peripheral blood. V and J are TRBV7-9 and TRBJ2-7; D may be TRBD2 (5 bases). This clonotype originated in a man in his 60s with active or convalescent COVID-19. The CDR3: CASSLARGSYEQYF. CDR3 coding DNA: TGTGCCAGCAGCCTAGCACGGGGCTCCTACGAGCAGTACTTC.